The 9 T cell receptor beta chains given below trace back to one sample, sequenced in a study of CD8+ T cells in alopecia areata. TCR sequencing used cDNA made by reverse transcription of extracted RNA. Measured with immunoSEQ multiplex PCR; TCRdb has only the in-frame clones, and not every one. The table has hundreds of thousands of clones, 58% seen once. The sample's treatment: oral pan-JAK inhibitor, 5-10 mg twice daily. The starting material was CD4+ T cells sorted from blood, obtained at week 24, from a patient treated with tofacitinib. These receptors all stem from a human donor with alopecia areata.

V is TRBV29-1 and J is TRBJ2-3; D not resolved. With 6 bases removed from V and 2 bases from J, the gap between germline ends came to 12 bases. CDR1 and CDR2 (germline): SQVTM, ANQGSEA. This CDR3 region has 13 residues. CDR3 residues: CSVKGIATDTQYF. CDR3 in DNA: TGCAGCGTGAAGGGAATCGCCACAGATACGCAGTATTTT.

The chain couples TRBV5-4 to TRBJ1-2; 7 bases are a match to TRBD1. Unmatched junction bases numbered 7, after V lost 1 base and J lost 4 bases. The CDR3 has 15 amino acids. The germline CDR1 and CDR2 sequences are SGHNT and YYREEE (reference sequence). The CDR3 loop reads CASSLHETGAYGYTF. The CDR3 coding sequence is TGTGCCAGCAGCTTGCACGAAACAGGGGCCTATGGCTACACCTTC.

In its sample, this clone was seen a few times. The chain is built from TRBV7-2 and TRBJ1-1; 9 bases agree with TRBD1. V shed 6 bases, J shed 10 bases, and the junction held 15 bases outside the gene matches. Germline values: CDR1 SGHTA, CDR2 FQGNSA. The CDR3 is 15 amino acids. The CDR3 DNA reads TGTGCCAGCAGGGGATCCGAAGGGACAGGGAGAAGAGCTTTCTTT. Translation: CASRGSEGTGRRAFF.

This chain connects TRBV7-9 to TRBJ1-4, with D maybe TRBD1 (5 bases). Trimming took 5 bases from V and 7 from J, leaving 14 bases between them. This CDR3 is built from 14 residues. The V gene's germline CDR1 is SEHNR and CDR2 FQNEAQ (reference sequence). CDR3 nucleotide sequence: TGTGCCAGCAGCCCCAGGGACCGGAGTGAAAAACTGTTTTTT. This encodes CASSPRDRSEKLFF. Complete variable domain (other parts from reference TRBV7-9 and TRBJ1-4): DTGVSQNPRHKITKRGQNVTFRCDPISEHNRLYWYRQTLGQGPEFLTYFQNEAQLEKSRLLSDRFSAERPKGSFSTLEIQRTEQGDSAMYLCASSPRDRSEKLFFGSGTQLSVL.

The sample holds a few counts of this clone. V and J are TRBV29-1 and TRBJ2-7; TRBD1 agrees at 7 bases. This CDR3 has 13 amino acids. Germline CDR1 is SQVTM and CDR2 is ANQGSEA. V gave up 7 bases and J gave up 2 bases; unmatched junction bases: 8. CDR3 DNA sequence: TGCAGCGCCCGACAGGGCGAAGCCTACGAGCAGTACTTC. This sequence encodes CSARQGEAYEQYF.

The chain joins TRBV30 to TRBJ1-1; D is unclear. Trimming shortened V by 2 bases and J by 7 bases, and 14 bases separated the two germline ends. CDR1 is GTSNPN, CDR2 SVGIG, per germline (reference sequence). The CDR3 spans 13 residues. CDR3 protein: CAWSFRTDFEAFF. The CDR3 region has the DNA TGTGCCTGGAGTTTCAGAACAGATTTTGAAGCTTTCTTT.

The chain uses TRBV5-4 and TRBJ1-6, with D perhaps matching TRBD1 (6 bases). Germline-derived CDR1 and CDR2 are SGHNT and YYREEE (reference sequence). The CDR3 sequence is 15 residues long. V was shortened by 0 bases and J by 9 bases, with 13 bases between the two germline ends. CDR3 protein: CASSLDRVEGSPLHF. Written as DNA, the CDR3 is TGTGCCAGCAGCTTGGACAGGGTGGAAGGTTCACCCCTCCACTTT.

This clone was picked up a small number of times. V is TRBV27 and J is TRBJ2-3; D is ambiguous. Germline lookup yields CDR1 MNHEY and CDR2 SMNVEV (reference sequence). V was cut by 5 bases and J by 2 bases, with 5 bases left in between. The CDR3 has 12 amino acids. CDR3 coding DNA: TGTGCCAGCAGTCTCCCCACAGATACGCAGTATTTT. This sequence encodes CASSLPTDTQYF.

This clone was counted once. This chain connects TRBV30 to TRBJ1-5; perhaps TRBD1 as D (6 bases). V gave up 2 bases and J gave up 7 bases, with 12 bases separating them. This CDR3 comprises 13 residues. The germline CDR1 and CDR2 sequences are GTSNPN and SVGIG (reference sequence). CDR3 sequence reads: CAWSRGVGQPQHF. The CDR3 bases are TGTGCCTGGAGTAGGGGGGTAGGCCAGCCCCAGCATTTT.